This T cell receptor beta chain comes out of a study of T cell responses to AZD1222 COVID-19 vaccine. On this clone itself: Its antigen is currently unknown.

Study-level findings and limits: The study found Spike-specific TCR breadth and depth rose after two AZD1222 doses. Donors were largely white British and mainly female; clonal diversity was possibly underestimated. Within unmutated variant regions lay the reported targets of nearly half of spike-specific TCRs. Seropositivity was recorded at baseline in only 6 or 7 AZD1222 recipients.

Here immunoSEQ multiplex PCR was the method, and the copy in TCRdb shows in-frame clones only, minus some. The sample carries 150,000 to 200,000 clones, about 89% recorded once. With 4 bases removed from V and 5 bases from J, the gap between germline ends came to 8 bases. CDR3 size: 12 residues. CDR1 and CDR2 (germline): LGHDT, YNNKEL (reference sequence). The sample consisted of peripheral blood, taken on day 0 of MenACWY control vaccination. V is TRBV3-1 (or the pseudogene TRBV3-2) and J is TRBJ2-5; D may be TRBD1 (5 bases). This TCR was sampled from an adult in good health. CDR3 DNA: TGTGCCAGCAGCCCAGGGTATGAGACCCAGTACTTC. Translation gives CASSPGYETQYF.